The source of this T cell receptor (beta chain) is a study of blood T cells in healthy people across ages. The use of a sample-barcoded 5' primer and a J-beta primer mix characterized a second PCR of 7 to 11 cycles. There were at least 3 million CDR3-containing paired-end reads obtained from each sample. Via MiXCR, TCRdb re-called the 5' RACE reads, giving one row per CDR3 protein. The sample consists of roughly 1,500,000 distinct CDR3 sequences, approximately 38% of them appearing once. The study's findings and limits: Fewer expanded clones and more diversity marked long-lived versus aged donors. Naive T cell percentage and TCR beta diversity correlated strongly. Older age went with lower TCR beta diversity per million T cells, in a roughly linear way.

This clonotype has at least ten counts. No antigen is known for it. The CDR3 covers 12 residues. V lost 3 bases to trimming and J lost 6 bases, with 7 bases between them. Sequences were obtained from blood. V is TRBV12-3 or TRBV12-4 and J is TRBJ2-3, with D unresolved. The receptor was isolated from a woman under 30 in good health. This chain's CDR3 is CASSFLPDTQYF. DNA of the CDR3: TGTGCCAGCAGTTTCCTCCCGGATACGCAGTATTTT.